This is a list of T cell receptor beta chains from one sample in a study of cytomegalovirus exposure and HLA in healthy donors. Produced via immunoSEQ multiplex PCR; TCRdb's table is partial and in-frame only. Among roughly 200,000 clones listed, approximately 80% were seen once. Sequencing was performed on PBMCs. The origin of the receptors is a woman between 18 and 29 years old in good health and CMV-seronegative. The CDR3 runs from the conserved cysteine through the conserved F or W. The order of the fields is D gene, V gene, clone size, J gene, CDR3 DNA, CDR3 protein. The D gene is left open where the match is weak. Clone size is given for some rows only: seen once, a few or many times, or a class if the clone is expanded.

.	TRBV5-5	.	TRBJ2-5	TGTGCCAGCAGCAGGGCTCGCGGGACAGAAGAGACCCAGTACTTC	CASSRARGTEETQYF
TRBD2	TRBV27	.	TRBJ2-1	TGTGCCAGCAGTTCCCTTAGCGGGAGTTATGTTGGGAATGAGCAGTTCTTC	CASSSLSGSYVGNEQFF
.	TRBV7-9	few	TRBJ2-2	TGTGCCAGCAGCTTTAGGCGGGATACCGGGGAGCTGTTTTTT	CASSFRRDTGELFF
TRBD2	TRBV28	.	TRBJ2-2	TGTGCCAGCAGTTTACCCTGGACTAGCGGGACCGGGGAGCTGTTTTTT	CASSLPWTSGTGELFF
TRBD1	TRBV29-1	.	TRBJ2-1	TGCAGCGTTGAATTGTGGGACAGGGAGTCTGAGAATGAGCAGTTCTTC	CSVELWDRESENEQFF
.	TRBV7-7	.	TRBJ2-7	TGTGCCAGCAGCTTATCGGTGACAGCTTCTTATGAGCAGTACTTC	CASSLSVTASYEQYF
TRBD1	TRBV9	.	TRBJ1-2	TGTGCCAGCAGCCTAGGAGGGGGCGCGGGGGGCTACACCTTC	CASSLGGGAGGYTF
TRBD1	TRBV28	once	TRBJ2-7	TGTGCCAGCAGTGAACCGGGACAGGGACGCTACGAGCAGTACTTC	CASSEPGQGRYEQYF
.	TRBV19	.	TRBJ2-1	TGTGCCAGTAGTATAAGCCCTACTGGGGCTGAGCAGTTCTTC	CASSISPTGAEQFF
.	TRBV4-3	.	TRBJ1-1	TGCGCCAGCAGCCAAGATCGGGGGAGCAGTGAAGCTTTCTTT	CASSQDRGSSEAFF
.	TRBV27	.	TRBJ2-2	TGTGCCAGCAGTCCGGGACTGAACACCGGGGAGCTGTTTTTT	CASSPGLNTGELFF
.	TRBV2	.	TRBJ1-6	TGTGCCAGCAGTTCACGGTCCCAGGGACCCCTCCACTTT	CASSSRSQGPLHF
.	TRBV28	.	TRBJ1-1	TGTGCCAGCAGTTTCAGCGGTTCCCCTGAAGCTTTCTTT	CASSFSGSPEAFF
.	TRBV11-3	few	TRBJ1-1	TGTGCCAGCAGCTTGTTTCGAGAAAACACTGAAGCTTTCTTT	CASSLFRENTEAFF
TRBD1	TRBV2	.	TRBJ2-5	TGTGCCAGCAGTGGAGACAGGGCCAAGACCCAGTACTTC	CASSGDRAKTQYF
.	TRBV25-1	.	TRBJ2-5	TGTGCCAGCAGTGTCCCGGGACAAAGAGCCAGGACCCAGTACTTC	CASSVPGQRARTQYF
.	TRBV4-3	.	TRBJ1-6	TGCGCCAGCAGCCAAGAGCTAGACAGGAGCTCCTATAATTCACCCCTCCACTTT	CASSQELDRSSYNSPLHF
TRBD2	TRBV4-2	.	TRBJ2-7	TGTGCCAGCAGCCTTCCTAGCGGGAGGGCCCCCTCCTACGAGCAGTACTTC	CASSLPSGRAPSYEQYF
TRBD2	TRBV6-5	.	TRBJ2-3	TGTGCCAGCAGTTTAGGAGCGGGAGAATGGGATACGCAGTATTTT	CASSLGAGEWDTQYF
TRBD1	TRBV5-1	.	TRBJ1-2	TGCGCCAGCAGCCCCACGACAGGGAACTTCTATGGCTACACCTTC	CASSPTTGNFYGYTF
.	TRBV5-6	once	TRBJ2-4	TGTGCCAGCAGCGCGTCCGGGACAAAAAACATTCAGTACTTC	CASSASGTKNIQYF
.	TRBV9	.	TRBJ2-4	TGTGCCAGCAGCGTAGGGGTAGGACTTCAAATTCAGTACTTC	CASSVGVGLQIQYF
.	TRBV25-1	.	TRBJ1-4	TGTGCCAGCAGTGCCGTTGCAACTAATGAAAAACTGTTTTTT	CASSAVATNEKLFF
.	TRBV14	.	TRBJ1-2	TGTGCCAGCAGCCAGGTTGCGGACTATGGCTACACCTTC	CASSQVADYGYTF
TRBD1	TRBV5-6	once	TRBJ1-2	TGTGCCAGCACCCCCGGGAGGGGGCTGACCTATGGCTACACCTTC	CASTPGRGLTYGYTF
TRBD2	TRBV30	.	TRBJ2-3	TGTGCCTGGAGGGGACGGGAGGTCTCGGTAGATACGCAGTATTTT	CAWRGREVSVDTQYF
TRBD2	TRBV27	.	TRBJ2-7	TGTGCCAGCAGTGCCACTAGCGGGACTTTATACGAGCAGTACTTC	CASSATSGTLYEQYF
.	TRBV28	.	TRBJ1-4	TGTGCCAGCAGTCCGACCCTGCAAATCGGGGGAGAAAAACTGTTTTTT	CASSPTLQIGGEKLFF
.	TRBV5-4	.	TRBJ2-6	TGTGCCAGTGACAATGTTCCAATCGGGGCCAACGTCCTGACTTTC	CASDNVPIGANVLTF
.	TRBV28	.	TRBJ1-5	TGTGCCAGCAGAGTTCCAGGGCAGCCCCAGCATTTT	CASRVPGQPQHF
TRBD1	TRBV18	.	TRBJ1-2	TGTGCCAGCTCACCTCCCGGGACAGCTAACTATGGCTACACCTTC	CASSPPGTANYGYTF
TRBD2	TRBV7-6	.	TRBJ2-1	TGTGCCAGCAGCCATGGGGCGGGAGCGCGGGGGGAGCAGTTCTTC	CASSHGAGARGEQFF
.	TRBV5-6	.	TRBJ2-1	TGTGCCAGCAGCTTCCGCTCTCTAGTCGATGAGCAGTTCTTC	CASSFRSLVDEQFF
.	TRBV4-1	.	TRBJ2-2	TGCGCCAGCAGCCACGCCCCTGGCGGTGCGAACACCGGGGAGCTGTTTTTT	CASSHAPGGANTGELFF
.	TRBV11-2	.	TRBJ1-2	TGTGCCAGCAGCTTATTTAGGGGAGGCGGCTACACCTTC	CASSLFRGGGYTF
TRBD2	TRBV2	.	TRBJ2-1	TGTGCCACCAAAGAACCCAGCGGGACCTACAATGAGCAGTTCTTC	CATKEPSGTYNEQFF
.	TRBV7-9	.	TRBJ1-2	TGTGCCAGCAGCCGGCCGAGGTGGTTTGGCTACACCTTC	CASSRPRWFGYTF
.	TRBV10-1	.	TRBJ2-3	TGCGCCAGCAGTCACCAGGAGGGCGCCCTTTCAGATACGCAGTATTTT	CASSHQEGALSDTQYF
TRBD1	TRBV10-3	.	TRBJ1-5	TGTGCCATCAGACCAGACAGGGGAAGTGACAATCAGCCCCAGCATTTT	CAIRPDRGSDNQPQHF
TRBD2	TRBV4-1	.	TRBJ2-3	TGCGCCAGCAGCCGCGGACTAGCGGAGGAAGATACGCAGTATTTT	CASSRGLAEEDTQYF
TRBD1	TRBV18	.	TRBJ1-1	TGTGCCAGCTCACTTAACTCCGGGACAGGGATCGCTGAAGCTTTCTTT	CASSLNSGTGIAEAFF
.	TRBV9	.	TRBJ1-3	TGTGCCAGCAGCCGGCGGACCGGCCCGGGGAACACCATATATTTT	CASSRRTGPGNTIYF
.	TRBV4-2	few	TRBJ2-5	TGTGCCAGCAGCCCAGGGGAGACCCAGTACTTC	CASSPGETQYF
.	TRBV4-3	.	TRBJ1-2	TGCGCCAGCAGCCAAGATCCCGAGCGGTACTATGGCTACACCTTC	CASSQDPERYYGYTF
.	TRBV5-4	once	TRBJ1-5	TGTGCCAGCAGCTTGGGCGGGGGAGACAATCAGCCCCAGCATTTT	CASSLGGGDNQPQHF
.	TRBV10-2	.	TRBJ2-7	TGCGCCAGCAGTGATCAGGGGACGTCCTCCTACGAGCAGTACTTC	CASSDQGTSSYEQYF
TRBD2	TRBV28	.	TRBJ2-1	TGTGCCAGCAAATGGGCTAGCGGGAGTCGGGAGCAGTTCTTC	CASKWASGSREQFF
.	TRBV4-2	.	TRBJ2-1	TGTGCCAGCAGCCAAGCGAATGGGACAATCTACAATGAGCAGTTCTTC	CASSQANGTIYNEQFF
.	TRBV7-2	.	TRBJ2-7	TGTGCCAGCAGCCCACTCGGGTACGAGCAGTACTTC	CASSPLGYEQYF
.	TRBV29-1	.	TRBJ1-1	TGCAGCGTTCTTAGGGGTGACACTGAAGCTTTCTTT	CSVLRGDTEAFF
.	TRBV6-1	.	TRBJ1-1	TGTGCCAGCAATACCCTAGGGGTGAACACTGAAGCTTTCTTT	CASNTLGVNTEAFF
TRBD1	TRBV4-3	.	TRBJ2-1	TGCGCCAGCAGCCCAGGGCCGGGACAGCCCAATGAGCAGTTCTTC	CASSPGPGQPNEQFF
TRBD2	TRBV6-6	.	TRBJ2-3	TGTGCCAGCAGTCACCTCCTAGCGGGAGGGTCGGATACGCAGTATTTT	CASSHLLAGGSDTQYF
.	TRBV29-1	.	TRBJ2-3	TGCAGCGTTGATAGGGGCGGAGATACGCAGTATTTT	CSVDRGGDTQYF
.	TRBV19	.	TRBJ2-3	TGTGCCAGTAGTTGGGCGGGAGATACGCAGTATTTT	CASSWAGDTQYF
.	TRBV4-2	.	TRBJ2-1	TGTGCCAGCAGCCAAGAAGGCGCTAGTGGTTCGGATGAGCAGTTCTTC	CASSQEGASGSDEQFF